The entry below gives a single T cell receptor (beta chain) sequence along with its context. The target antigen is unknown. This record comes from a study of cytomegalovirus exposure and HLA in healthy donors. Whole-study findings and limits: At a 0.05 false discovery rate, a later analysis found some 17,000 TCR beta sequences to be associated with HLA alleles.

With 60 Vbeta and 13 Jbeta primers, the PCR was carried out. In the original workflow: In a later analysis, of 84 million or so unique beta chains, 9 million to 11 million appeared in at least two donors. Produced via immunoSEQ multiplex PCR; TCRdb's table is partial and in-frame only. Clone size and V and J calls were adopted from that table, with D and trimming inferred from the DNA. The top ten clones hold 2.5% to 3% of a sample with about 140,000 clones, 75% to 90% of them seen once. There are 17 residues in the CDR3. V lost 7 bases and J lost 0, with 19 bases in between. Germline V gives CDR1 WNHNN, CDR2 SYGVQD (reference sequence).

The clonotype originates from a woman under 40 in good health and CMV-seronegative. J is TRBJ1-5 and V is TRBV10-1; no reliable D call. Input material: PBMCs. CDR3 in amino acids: CASTRGLIPYSNQPQHF. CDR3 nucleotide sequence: TGCGCCAGCACCAGAGGGCTGATACCGTATAGCAATCAGCCCCAGCATTTT.